This record looks at one T cell receptor beta chain sequence and its context. Its antigen is still unknown. The data belong to a study of PD-1 blockade in classical Hodgkin lymphoma. V shed 3 bases and J shed 6 bases, with 14 bases lying between them. Germline CDR1 is SGHTA and CDR2 is FQGNSA. The CDR3 spans 15 residues. Time point reported: cycle 4 day 1 (C4D1), after more than 5 weeks of nivolumab. Relapse was seen in all patients after autologous stem cell transplantation, and brentuximab vedotin exposure was variable. Profiled with immunoSEQ multiplex PCR; TCRdb holds only in-frame clones, not every one. The table lists about 27,000 clones, around 70% of them singletons. Overall study results and limits: Individuals who commenced nivolumab within less than 1 year of ASCT were excluded. The origin of the repertoire differences remains undefined, with disease activity or prior therapy as possible causes.

The origin of this receptor is a human donor with classical Hodgkin lymphoma. The V call is TRBV7-2, the J call TRBJ2-2, with a weak D call TRBD1 (6 bases). The sequencing used peripheral blood mononuclear cells (PBMCs), collected before the fourth cycle of nivolumab. For the CDR3, the DNA is TGTGCCAGCAGCTTCTCCAGGGGTGTGTCCGGGGAGCTGTTTTTT. It codes for CASSFSRGVSGELFF.